These T cell receptor beta chains were read from a single sample in a study of blood T cell repertoires in COVID-19. Profiled with immunoSEQ multiplex PCR; TCRdb holds only in-frame clones, not every one. The table includes about 200,000 clones, about 85% detected once. Input material: peripheral blood. The receptor set was obtained from a man aged 35-49 years with acute or convalescent COVID-19. Each CDR3 is given with its conserved first and last residue. D genes are given only for firm matches. Rows may omit the clone size; those that give it use once, few, many or a size class.

j_gene,d_gene,abundance,v_gene,CDR3nt,CDR3aa
TRBJ2-7,-,-,TRBV27,TGTGCCAGCAAGCAGGGGCGGCTATCCTACGAGCAGTACTTC,CASKQGRLSYEQYF
TRBJ1-5,TRBD1,-,TRBV2,TGTGCCAGCAGTGATATAGGGGGCGGCAATCAGCCCCAGCATTTT,CASSDIGGGNQPQHF
TRBJ2-2,TRBD2,-,TRBV19,TGTGCCAGTAGTTCGGGACTATTGAACACCGGGGAGCTGTTTTTT,CASSSGLLNTGELFF
TRBJ2-7,-,-,TRBV6-2/TRBV6-3,TGTGCCAGCAGCTGGGCCGGTTACGAGCAGTACTTC,CASSWAGYEQYF
TRBJ1-3,-,-,TRBV5-1,TGCGCCAGCAGCTCCCCGGGGTTTGGAAACACCATATATTTT,CASSSPGFGNTIYF
TRBJ2-2,TRBD2,-,TRBV10-2,TGCGCCAGCAGTGATAGCGGGGGGGGGAACACCGGGGAGCTGTTTTTT,CASSDSGGGNTGELFF
TRBJ1-5,-,-,TRBV7-2,TGTGCCAGCAGCTTATACGGGGTTAGCAATCAGCCCCAGCATTTT,CASSLYGVSNQPQHF
TRBJ1-2,-,-,TRBV24-1,TGTGCCACCAGTGATTTTGGCAGTAACTATGGCTACACCTTC,CATSDFGSNYGYTF
TRBJ1-5,-,-,TRBV25-1,TGTGCCAGCAGTGAAGGGAGTAGCAATCAGCCCCAGCATTTT,CASSEGSSNQPQHF
TRBJ1-1,-,-,TRBV12-3/TRBV12-4,TGTGCCAGCAGTTCCCAATTGAACACTGAAGCTTTCTTT,CASSSQLNTEAFF
TRBJ2-7,-,-,TRBV5-1,TGCGCCAGCAGCTCAGGGACAACCGCCTACGAGCAGTACTTC,CASSSGTTAYEQYF
TRBJ2-1,-,-,TRBV28,TGTGCCAGCAGTTTAGGGGACACGGGAGGCAATGAGCAGTTCTTC,CASSLGDTGGNEQFF
TRBJ1-5,TRBD1,-,TRBV29-1,TGCAGCGTTGGACAGGGGGCGGGAAGCAATCAGCCCCAGCATTTT,CSVGQGAGSNQPQHF
TRBJ2-7,-,once,TRBV4-3,TGCGCCAGCAGCCAAGATTTTGGTTCCAGGGCGAAGGAGCAGTACTTC,CASSQDFGSRAKEQYF
TRBJ2-2,-,-,TRBV19,TGTGCCAGTTCCCAGAACACCGGGGAGCTGTTTTTT,CASSQNTGELFF
TRBJ2-7,TRBD1,-,TRBV30,TGTGCCTGGGATGCCGGGACAGCGTCTTACGAGCAGTACTTC,CAWDAGTASYEQYF
TRBJ2-5,TRBD2,-,TRBV6-2/TRBV6-3,TGTGCCAGCAGTTACTCGAGACTAGCTAGGGAGACCCAGTACTTC,CASSYSRLARETQYF